These 25 T cell receptor beta chains came from one sample sequenced in a study of technical replicates of blood from a few donors. The assay was immunoSEQ multiplex PCR, and TCRdb's table has in-frame clones only and misses some. In the table there are tens of thousands of clones, roughly 77% of which are singletons. What was sequenced was PBMCs. The receptors stem from a human donor in good health. Some clones in this sample may be carry-over from other donors' samples.

This sequence joins TRBV10-3 and TRBJ1-4; tentatively, D is TRBD1 (5 bases). In germline, CDR1 is ENHRY, CDR2 SYGVKD. V gave up 2 bases and J gave up 5 bases, with 6 bases separating them. This CDR3 contains 13 residues. The CDR3 region is CAISERGNEKLFF. DNA of the CDR3: TGTGCCATCAGTGAGCGGGGGAATGAAAAACTGTTTTTT.

This clone was seen only a few times. The chain links TRBV7-9 to TRBJ2-2; the D gene is possibly TRBD1 (6 bases). Germline V gene data show CDR1 as SEHNR and CDR2 as FQNEAQ (reference sequence). There are 15 residues in the CDR3. The V end was cut by 3 bases, the J end by 7 bases, with 15 bases between. CDR3 residues: CASSFLEGGVGELFF. The CDR3 DNA is TGTGCCAGCAGCTTCTTGGAAGGGGGAGTCGGGGAGCTGTTTTTT.

This clone showed up just once. This chain links TRBV27 with TRBJ1-1, with TRBD1 as a possible D gene (5 bases). Germline-derived CDR1 and CDR2 are MNHEY and SMNVEV (reference sequence). Trimming cost V 3 bases and J 5 bases, with 10 bases left between them. This CDR3 is 13 amino acids long. CDR3 protein: CASSLAGWTEAFF. The DNA for the CDR3 is TGTGCCAGCAGTTTGGCAGGGTGGACTGAAGCTTTCTTT.

The V and J genes are TRBV5-1 and TRBJ2-3; 8 nucleotides agree with TRBD2. The germline CDR1 and CDR2 sequences are SGHRS and YFSETQ. The CDR3 loop spans 13 amino acids. V gave up 0 bases and J gave up 10 bases; unmatched junction bases: 4. For the CDR3, the DNA is TGCGCCAGCAGCTTGGCGGGGGGGGTTGCGCAGTATTTT. This gives the protein CASSLAGGVAQYF. The whole variable domain, remainder taken from reference TRBV5-1 and TRBJ2-3, is KAGVTQTPRYLIKTRGQQVTLSCSPISGHRSVSWYQQTPGQGLQFLFEYFSETQRNKGNFPGRFSGRQFSNSRSEMNVSTLELGDSALYLCASSLAGGVAQYFGPGTRLTVL.

The rearrangement uses TRBV18 and TRBJ2-3; 7 bases align to TRBD1. The CDR3 runs to 15 residues. V was clipped by 5 bases and J by 2 bases; unmatched bases: 7. CDR1 is KGHSH and CDR2 is LQKENI in the germline V gene. The CDR3 nucleotides read TGTGCCAGCTCAGCAGGGGGTGGAAACACAGATACGCAGTATTTT. Translating gives CASSAGGGNTDTQYF. Based on the CDR3 plus reference TRBV18 and TRBJ2-3, the full variable domain is NAGVMQNPRHLVRRRGQEARLRCSPMKGHSHVYWYRQLPEEGLKFMVYLQKENIIDESGMPKERFSAEFPKEGPSILRIQQVVRGDSAAYFCASSAGGGNTDTQYFGPGTRLTVL.

This clone has just a few counts. V usage is TRBV4-1 and J usage is TRBJ1-2, with TRBD1 identical over 7 bases. Germline CDR1 is MGHRA and CDR2 is YSYEKL. With V trimmed by 1 base and J by 3 bases, 8 bases remained unmatched. There are 16 residues in the CDR3. Here the CDR3 reads CASSQAPTGRDYGYTF. CDR3 nucleotide sequence: TGCGCCAGCAGCCAAGCCCCGACAGGGCGGGACTATGGCTACACCTTC.

This clone was recorded once. J is TRBJ2-7 and V is TRBV18; 7 nucleotides agree with TRBD1. V was clipped by 6 bases and J by 1 base; unmatched bases: 6. This CDR3 has 14 amino acids. Germline loops: CDR1 KGHSH, CDR2 LQKENI. The CDR3 nucleotides read TGTGCCAGCTCTTGGGACAGAACTTCCTACGAGCAGTACTTC. It specifies CASSWDRTSYEQYF.

The sample holds a few counts of this clone. V gene TRBV4-1 combines with J gene TRBJ1-2, with D perhaps matching TRBD1 (6 bases). Per the germline V gene, CDR1 is MGHRA and CDR2 is YSYEKL. V dropped 2 bases and J dropped 3 bases, with 13 bases sitting between them. The CDR3 is 15 amino acids. In DNA, the CDR3 is TGCGCCAGCAGCCAAACACAGGGTAGTTACTATGGCTACACCTTC. Protein product: CASSQTQGSYYGYTF.

J is TRBJ1-6 and V is TRBV15; 9 positions agree with TRBD1. CDR1 is LNHNV, CDR2 YYDKDF, per germline (reference sequence). The CDR3 consists of 16 residues. With 0 bases clipped from V and 13 bases from J, the junction kept 10 bases outside the gene matches. CDR3 DNA: TGTGCCACCAGCAGAGACCCCGGGACAGGGCAATCTCCCCTCCACTTT. This codes for CATSRDPGTGQSPLHF.

The gene calls are TRBV7-8 and TRBJ2-3; TRBD2 agrees at 9 bases. Germline trimming cut 4 bases from V and 2 bases from J; bases unmatched to any gene: 4. The CDR3 contains 15 residues. The V gene's germline CDR1 is SGHVS and CDR2 FQNEAQ. The CDR3 reads CASSSAGGITDTQYF. The CDR3 bases are TGTGCCAGCAGCTCCGCGGGGGGGATCACAGATACGCAGTATTTT. Full variable domain (remainder filled in from reference TRBV7-8 and TRBJ2-3): GAGVSQSPRYKVAKRGQDVALRCDPISGHVSLFWYQQALGQGPEFLTYFQNEAQLDKSGLPSDRFFAERPEGSVSTLKIQRTQQEDSAVYLCASSSAGGITDTQYFGPGTRLTVL.

The chain combines TRBV7-2 with TRBJ2-3; the D gene is possibly TRBD1 (6 bases). Germline CDR1 reads SGHTA; CDR2 reads FQGNSA. Trimming cost V 5 bases and J 6 bases, with 12 bases left between them. The CDR3 spans 13 residues. The CDR3 coding sequence is TGTGCCAGCAGCGGCAGGGGCCTGGATACGCAGTATTTT. Amino acids: CASSGRGLDTQYF.

This clone was found a few times. The DNA of the CDR3 is TGTGCCAGCAGTGAACGTGCTCTACAGGGGGCGAGCGAGCAGTACTTC. Its protein product is CASSERALQGASEQYF. This chain links TRBV2 with TRBJ2-7; 9 nucleotides align to TRBD1. This CDR3 spans 16 amino acids. Losses at the gene ends were 2 bases for V and 6 bases for J; bases not matched to a gene: 11. CDR1 is SNHLY, CDR2 FYNNEI, per germline.

The sample holds a few counts of this clone. This sequence joins TRBV6-4 and TRBJ1-2, with 7 bases matching TRBD1. The CDR3 is 13 amino acids. Trimming removed 5 bases from V and 5 bases from J; junction bases left unmatched: 5. Germline V CDR1 and CDR2: MRHNA, SNTAGT. The CDR3 DNA is TGTGCCAGCAGTCCCAGGGGGGAGTATGGCTACACCTTC. Residues: CASSPRGEYGYTF.

The J gene is TRBJ2-5, the V gene TRBV9; 8 nucleotides agree with TRBD2. In germline, CDR1 is SGDLS, CDR2 YYNGEE. Trimming took 0 bases from V and 4 from J; bases not matched to a gene: 5. The CDR3 totals 15 residues. The CDR3 is CASSVVGGGLETQYF. In nucleotides, the CDR3 is TGTGCCAGCAGCGTAGTCGGGGGGGGCCTAGAGACCCAGTACTTC.

J is TRBJ1-1 and V is TRBV6-6, with D hard to call. With 11 bases removed from V and 3 bases from J, the gap between germline ends came to 19 bases. Germline CDR1 is MNHNY and CDR2 is SVGAGI (reference sequence). The CDR3 is 14 residues long. In nucleotides, the CDR3 is TGTGCCGCCCGACTGGGTGGGTTGGACACTGAAGCTTTCTTT. The encoded protein is CAARLGGLDTEAFF.

This clone has more than one count but fewer than ten. This chain links TRBV6-5 with TRBJ1-3; a weak D match, TRBD1 (5 bases). The CDR3 covers 14 residues. V gave up 6 bases and J gave up 1 base, with 10 bases separating them. Germline loops: CDR1 MNHEY, CDR2 SVGAGI. The CDR3 DNA reads TGTGCCAGCAGCCGTCAGGGATCTGGAAACACCATATATTTT. It specifies CASSRQGSGNTIYF.

The gene calls are TRBV13 and TRBJ2-7; TRBD2 aligns across 7 bases. This CDR3 spans 15 amino acids. Germline V gene data show CDR1 as PRHDT and CDR2 as FYEKMQ (reference sequence). V was clipped by 1 base and J by 7 bases; unmatched bases: 10. CDR3 residues: CASSLEGLSHLEQYF. The CDR3 DNA reads TGTGCCAGCAGCTTAGAGGGACTATCCCACTTGGAGCAGTACTTC.

V usage is TRBV27 and J usage is TRBJ1-6; maybe TRBD1 (5 bases). V lost 10 bases, J lost 7 bases, and 17 bases lay in between. CDR1 MNHEY and CDR2 SMNVEV come from the germline V gene (reference sequence). The CDR3 runs 14 residues. CDR3 amino acids: CATRSLGGNSPLHF. CDR3 coding DNA: TGTGCCACCCGCTCGCTGGGGGGGAATTCACCCCTCCACTTT.

The rearrangement links TRBV6-5 to TRBJ1-1; unclear D gene. The CDR3 is 14 amino acids. V lost 6 bases, J lost 8 bases, and 19 bases lay in between. Germline lookup yields CDR1 MNHEY and CDR2 SVGAGI. The CDR3 loop is CASRPPGGMREAFF. Written as DNA, the CDR3 is TGTGCCAGCAGGCCTCCCGGCGGGATGAGGGAAGCTTTCTTT.

The chain recombines TRBV4-2 with TRBJ1-3; maybe TRBD1 (6 bases). Germline V CDR1 and CDR2: LGHNA, YNFKEQ. This CDR3 has 16 residues. V dropped 5 bases and J dropped 4 bases, with 18 bases sitting between them. CDR3 in amino acids: CASSLFGGLEGNTIYF. CDR3 sequence (DNA): TGTGCCAGCAGCTTATTTGGGGGCCTCGAGGGAAACACCATATATTTT.

The rearrangement uses TRBV5-1 and TRBJ2-7, with D possibly being TRBD2 (6 bases). CDR1 and CDR2 (germline): SGHRS, YFSETQ. Between the trimmed V and J ends, which lost 5 bases and 0 bases, there was a span of 12 bases. The CDR3 runs to 14 residues. The CDR3 sequence is CASRPTGDSYEQYF. DNA of the CDR3: TGCGCCAGCAGACCGACGGGGGACTCCTACGAGCAGTACTTC.

This clone was detected a few times. The J gene is TRBJ1-1, the V gene TRBV6-1, with 7 positions matching TRBD1. V was clipped by 5 bases and J by 5 bases; unmatched bases: 8. The CDR3 has 14 residues. Looked up from germline, CDR1 is MNHNS and CDR2 is SASEGT. CDR3 coding DNA: TGTGCCAGCAGTCCCCGGACAGGCGGGACTGAAGCTTTCTTT. It is translated as CASSPRTGGTEAFF.

The rearrangement joins TRBV6-5 to TRBJ2-7; the match to TRBD2 covers 7 bases. Unmatched junction bases numbered 10, after V lost 5 bases and J lost 3 bases. Germline CDR1 and CDR2: MNHEY and SVGAGI. The CDR3 sequence is 15 residues long. The CDR3 DNA reads as TGTGCCAGCAGTCGGTCCCCGGGAGGAGGCTACGAGCAGTACTTC. Residues: CASSRSPGGGYEQYF.

This clone has only one observation. The V and J genes are TRBV6-4 and TRBJ2-1, with D maybe TRBD2 (6 bases). Germline V gene lookup returns CDR1 MRHNA and CDR2 SNTAGT. CDR3 length: 15 residues. Trimming took 4 bases from V and 6 from J, leaving 16 bases between them. The DNA for the CDR3 is TGTGCCAGCAGTGTCCCCGCGGGGCTGCGCAATGAGCAGTTCTTC. It specifies CASSVPAGLRNEQFF.

The chain recombines TRBV7-9 with TRBJ2-3; TRBD1 is a possible D gene (7 bases). V lost 4 bases and J lost 3, with 17 bases in between. CDR1 and CDR2 from the germline V gene are SEHNR and FQNEAQ (reference sequence). The CDR3 loop spans 16 amino acids. The CDR3 DNA sequence: TGTGCCAGCAGCTCACAGGGGACTTTTGGGACAGATACGCAGTATTTT. Its protein product is CASSSQGTFGTDTQYF.